This record concerns one TCR beta chain sequence. Trimming cost V 5 bases and J 9 bases; bases outside gene matches: 6. This CDR3 region has 11 residues. From germline, CDR1 is GTSNPN and CDR2 SVGIG (reference sequence). The data originate from a study of cytomegalovirus exposure and HLA in healthy donors. The donors were part of the validation cohort of roughly 110 subjects. That cohort was separate from the first cohort, which comprised several hundred subjects. Here immunoSEQ multiplex PCR was the method, and the copy in TCRdb shows in-frame clones only, minus some. This table has about 110,000 clones, approximately 90% appearing once.

This chain connects TRBV30 to TRBJ2-5; 7 bases align to TRBD2. The origin of this receptor is a woman in her twenties or thirties in good health and CMV-seropositive. The sequencing sample was made of PBMCs. The CDR3 sequence: CAWQAGSAQYF. The DNA for the CDR3 is TGTGCCTGGCAAGCGGGATCGGCCCAGTACTTC.